This TCR beta chain is from a study of Ad26.COV2.S vaccination and SARS-CoV-2 variants. For the study at large: COV1001, an Ad26.COV2.S trial, supplied this vaccine-arm donor.

CDR1 and CDR2 (germline): KGHSH, LQKENI. There are 14 residues in the CDR3. V lost 2 bases and J 4 bases, leaving 11 bases between the germline ends. Produced via immunoSEQ multiplex PCR; TCRdb's table is partial and in-frame only. This sample has 300,000 to 400,000 clones, with around four fifths found just once. Treatment described: around 19 received Ad26.COV2.S at low or high dose, single or two shots; several received placebo; per-sample allocation not given. Sampling was performed 63 days after the first vaccine or placebo injection. Specimen: peripheral blood, collected in a trial of Ad26.COV2.S vaccine versus placebo. This chain links TRBV18 with TRBJ1-2, with D unclear. The origin of this receptor is a person between 18 and 60 years old who received the Ad26.COV2.S COVID-19 vaccine or a placebo. CDR3 sequence: CASSPRTDAYGYTF. The CDR3 DNA is TGTGCCAGCTCACCAAGGACCGACGCCTATGGCTACACCTTC.